This record covers a single TCR beta chain. The sample originates from a study of shared clonotypes between healthy human individuals. Produced via immunoSEQ multiplex PCR; TCRdb's table is partial and in-frame only. Here the sample spans about 640,000 clones, 60% to 80% being singletons. This receptor was identified in a woman aged 30 to 39 in good health. The sequencing sample was made of memory CD4+ T cells sorted from blood. Subset noted: CD45RA-negative fraction.

CDR3 loop: CASSNWTGGNSNQPQHF. Here the CDR3 DNA reads TGTGCCAGCAGCAATTGGACAGGGGGAAATAGCAATCAGCCCCAGCATTTT. This chain connects TRBV21-1 to TRBJ1-5; the table's TRBD1 call for D was not verified on the DNA. TRBV21-1 is classified as a pseudogene. The CDR3 is made up of 17 amino acids.